Below are 24 T cell receptor beta chains sequenced from a single sample in a study of OX40 agonist ivuxolimab in advanced cancers. The library relied on the immunoSEQ multiplex PCR assay. Held by TCRdb, this immuneACCESS table contains in-frame sequences only and omits some clones. Under half of the omission traces to an unresolved V gene where checked; the cause of the rest is unknown. Here the sample has some 11,000 clones; over 65% occur a single time. 15% to 20% of the sample rests with the top ten. The source was CD4+ or CD8+ T cells sorted from blood, collected in a trial of the OX40 agonist ivuxolimab. These TCRs come from an adult with an advanced solid tumor such as melanoma, head and neck, liver or kidney cancer.

V usage is TRBV11-3 and J usage is TRBJ1-1, with D possibly being TRBD1 (5 bases). The CDR3 has 13 amino acids. The V end lost 2 bases, the J end lost 8 bases, and 12 bases lay between the germline ends. CDR1 is SGHNT, CDR2 YENEEA, per germline. In DNA, the CDR3 is TGTGCCAGCAGCTTACTTTTCGGGGGAGAAGCTTTCTTT. The encoded protein is CASSLLFGGEAFF.

V usage is TRBV9 and J usage is TRBJ2-3; D gene unclear. The V end lost 4 bases, the J end lost 4 bases, and 13 bases lay between the germline ends. Germline V gene sequence: CDR1 SGDLS, CDR2 YYNGEE. The CDR3 is made up of 14 amino acids. CDR3 sequence: CASSPQTGADTQYF. CDR3 DNA: TGTGCCAGCAGCCCTCAAACTGGGGCAGATACGCAGTATTTT.

This clone was observed once. CDR3 DNA sequence: TGTGCCAGAAGACAGAGGGAGTCTTGTGAGGACACTGAAGCTTTCTTT. Translation gives CARRQRESCEDTEAFF. The chain combines TRBV6-4 with TRBJ1-1; possible D gene TRBD1, 5 bases. Trimming pared 9 bases from V and 3 bases from J, leaving 23 bases between. Germline CDR1 MRHNA, CDR2 SNTAGT. This CDR3 has 16 residues.

This clone was seen more than once but under ten times. The chain joins TRBV30 to TRBJ1-2; tentatively, D is TRBD1 (6 bases). The CDR3 length is 13 residues. Germline V CDR1 and CDR2: GTSNPN, SVGIG (reference sequence). In nucleotides, the CDR3 is TGTGTGGGTCGGACAGAGACACACCGTGGCTACACCTTC. Translating gives CVGRTETHRGYTF.

The CDR3 DNA follows: TGTGCCAGCAGACCGGGAGGGAACACTGAAGCTTTCTTT. Protein product: CASRPGGNTEAFF. This sequence joins TRBV6-5 and TRBJ1-1; D gene uncertain. Trimming cost V 6 bases and J 1 base, with 9 bases left between them. From germline, CDR1 is MNHEY and CDR2 SVGAGI. CDR3 length: 13 residues.

There are a few counts of this clone. The chain has TRBV5-6 and TRBJ2-5, with no clear D. Germline loops: CDR1 SGHDT, CDR2 YYEEEE. The CDR3 has 13 amino acids. Trimming shortened V by 0 bases and J by 6 bases, and 9 bases separated the two germline ends. The CDR3 reads CASSLAGWQTQYF. The CDR3 DNA reads TGTGCCAGCAGCTTGGCTGGCTGGCAGACCCAGTACTTC.

V and J are TRBV29-1 and TRBJ2-1; 8 nucleotides agree with TRBD2. From germline, CDR1 is SQVTM and CDR2 ANQGSEA. CDR3 size: 15 residues. V trimming: 4 bases; J trimming: 7 bases; junction bases outside the gene matches: 12. The CDR3: CSVVIFTERENEQFF. DNA of the CDR3: TGCAGCGTTGTTATATTCACAGAGCGGGAGAATGAGCAGTTCTTC.

The genes are TRBV13 and TRBJ2-1, with D perhaps given as TRBD1 or TRBD2 (5 bases each). Germline assignment: CDR1 PRHDT and CDR2 FYEKMQ (reference sequence). The ends were cut back, 5 bases at V and 10 bases at J, with 15 bases in the middle. The CDR3 runs to 13 residues. The CDR3, as DNA: TGTGCCAGCAGCCCCGGGACCGGCGGGGAGCAGTTCTTC. Residues: CASSPGTGGEQFF.

This clone has only a few counts. This chain connects TRBV4-1 to TRBJ1-2; TRBD1 matches at 10 bases. CDR1 and CDR2 (germline): MGHRA, YSYEKL. V was clipped by 0 bases and J by 6 bases; unmatched bases: 7. The CDR3 totals 16 residues. CDR3 DNA sequence: TGCGCCAGCAGCCAAGATCAGAGACAGGGGGCGGATGGCTACACCTTC. Its translation: CASSQDQRQGADGYTF.

In the case of this clone: The same CDR3 is also encoded by other DNA sequences in this sample. V and J are TRBV27 and TRBJ2-7; the D gene is possibly TRBD2 (6 bases). From germline, CDR1 is MNHEY and CDR2 SMNVEV (reference sequence). V was clipped by 1 base and J by 7 bases, with 8 bases between them. The CDR3 is made up of 12 amino acids. In nucleotides, the CDR3 is TGTGCCAGCAGTTTATGGGGAGGAGAGCAGTACTTC. This gives the protein CASSLWGGEQYF.

V usage is TRBV9 and J usage is TRBJ2-1, with D hard to call. The CDR3 has 13 amino acids. In germline, CDR1 is SGDLS, CDR2 YYNGEE. Trimming cost V 3 bases and J 4 bases, with 8 bases left between them. CDR3 residues: CASSALGYNEQFF. In nucleotides, the CDR3 is TGTGCCAGCAGCGCGTTGGGGTACAATGAGCAGTTCTTC.

CDR3 DNA sequence: TGCGCCAGCAGCTTGGAGGGACTAGCGGGCGCCTACGAGCAGTACTTC. Translation gives CASSLEGLAGAYEQYF. The V gene is TRBV5-1, the J gene TRBJ2-7; 12 nucleotides align to TRBD2. The CDR3 extends over 16 amino acids. Germline values: CDR1 SGHRS, CDR2 YFSETQ. The ends lost 0 bases at V and 2 bases at J; junction bases unmatched: 3.

The chain couples TRBV7-3 to TRBJ2-7, with 7 bases aligning to TRBD2. The germline V gene has CDR1 SGHTA and CDR2 FQGTGA. The junction had 10 bases not matched to a gene; V was cut back by 2 bases and J by 0 bases. CDR3 length: 17 residues. Written as DNA, the CDR3 is TGTGCCAGCAGCTTATACGGGGGGTTTCCCCTCTCCTACGAGCAGTACTTC. Its protein is CASSLYGGFPLSYEQYF. Variable domain in full (rest from reference TRBV7-3 and TRBJ2-7): GAGVSQTPSNKVTEKGKYVELRCDPISGHTALYWYRQSLGQGPEFLIYFQGTGAADDSGLPNDRFFAVRPEGSVSTLKIQRTERGDSAVYLCASSLYGGFPLSYEQYFGPGTRLTVT.

J is TRBJ2-7 and V is TRBV27; D is ambiguous. Germline V gene data show CDR1 as MNHEY and CDR2 as SMNVEV (reference sequence). The CDR3 loop spans 12 amino acids. The germline V and J ends were trimmed by 6 bases and 3 bases, with 9 bases remaining between them. The CDR3 here is CASRGNFYEQYF. The CDR3 nucleotides read TGTGCCAGCAGAGGAAATTTCTACGAGCAGTACTTC.

V and J are TRBV19 and TRBJ2-7, with 9 bases lining up with TRBD2. This CDR3 has 14 residues. Germline V gene data show CDR1 as LNHDA and CDR2 as SQIVND (reference sequence). V shed 8 bases, J shed 0 bases, and the junction held 5 bases outside the gene matches. The CDR3 nucleotides are TGTGCCAGTCGGAGCGGGGGGAGCTCCTACGAGCAGTACTTC. It is translated as CASRSGGSSYEQYF.

This clone was detected only a few times. This rearrangement joins TRBV5-1 to TRBJ2-1; 10 bases match TRBD2. Trimming at V came to 3 bases and at J to 3 bases, leaving 0 bases not matched to a gene. CDR1 SGHRS and CDR2 YFSETQ come from the germline V gene. CDR3 length equals 14 residues. The CDR3 is CASSWTSGYNEQFF. CDR3 DNA: TGCGCCAGCAGCTGGACTAGCGGCTACAATGAGCAGTTCTTC.

The V and J genes are TRBV6-1 and TRBJ2-1, with D possibly matching TRBD1 (5 bases). V lost 8 bases and J lost 0, with 11 bases in between. CDR1 and CDR2 from the germline V gene are MNHNS and SASEGT. The CDR3 has 14 residues. CDR3 protein: CASLDRSSYNEQFF. The DNA of the CDR3 is TGTGCCAGCCTTGACAGATCCTCCTACAATGAGCAGTTCTTC.

About this clone itself: The junction and the germline gene differ at one end; a read error may be behind it. V usage is TRBV7-7 and J usage is TRBJ2-5; 7 bases are a match to TRBD1. Germline V gene lookup returns CDR1 SSHAT and CDR2 FNYEAQ (reference sequence). The CDR3 contains 15 residues. The CDR3, as DNA: TGTGCTAGCAGCTTAGTTGAGGGGGCAAAAGAGACCCAGTACTTC. Protein: CASSLVEGAKETQYF.

This clone was recorded a few times. The chain combines TRBV7-3 with TRBJ2-5; tentative D call: TRBD2 (5 bases). CDR1 SGHTA and CDR2 FQGTGA come from the germline V gene. This CDR3 is built from 15 residues. Between the trimmed V and J ends, which lost 2 bases and 2 bases, there was a span of 12 bases. This CDR3 is CASSLGSADQETQYF. For the CDR3, the DNA is TGTGCCAGCAGCTTAGGTTCAGCGGATCAAGAGACCCAGTACTTC.

J is TRBJ2-7 and V is TRBV9; no definite D call. Trimming took off 2 bases at V and 2 bases at J, with 8 bases between the two ends. The CDR3 is 13 amino acids. Germline assignment: CDR1 SGDLS and CDR2 YYNGEE. The CDR3 sequence: CASSVGLAYEQYF. The CDR3 region has the DNA TGTGCCAGCAGCGTTGGGCTGGCCTACGAGCAGTACTTC.

Turning to this clone: A much larger clone lies a single base off, so this may be a read error. V usage is TRBV7-6 and J usage is TRBJ2-7, with D perhaps matching TRBD1 (5 bases). The closer fit of TRBJ2-5 to the DNA end suggests the J call may be wrong. The germline CDR1 and CDR2 sequences are SGHVS and FNYEAQ. The CDR3 length is 11 residues. CDR3 coding DNA: TGTGCCAGCAGCTCAGGGGAGACCCAGTACTTC. This gives the protein CASSSGETQYF.

This chain connects TRBV30 to TRBJ1-2; 7 nucleotides line up with TRBD1. The CDR3 length is 16 residues. Germline assignment: CDR1 GTSNPN and CDR2 SVGIG (reference sequence). Unmatched junction bases numbered 11, after V lost 0 bases and J lost 4 bases. The CDR3 reads CAWSVPFDREAYGYTF. The CDR3, as DNA: TGTGCCTGGAGTGTACCTTTTGACAGGGAGGCCTATGGCTACACCTTC.

The J gene is TRBJ2-1, the V gene TRBV7-3; perhaps TRBD1 as D (7 bases). The CDR3 extends over 13 amino acids. Deletions cut 3 bases from V and 9 bases from J, with 12 bases between. CDR1 and CDR2 from the germline V gene are SGHTA and FQGTGA. The CDR3 bases are TGTGCCAGCAGCTTGGGGGGACAGAGTGAGCAGTTCTTC. Translated, it gives CASSLGGQSEQFF.

V is TRBV7-2 and J is TRBJ2-7, with 15 bases identical to TRBD2. This CDR3 is 15 amino acids long. Germline trimming cut 4 bases from V and 7 bases from J; bases unmatched to any gene: 5. Germline CDR1 is SGHTA and CDR2 is FQGNSA. The CDR3 sequence is CASSWTSGGAQEQYF. The CDR3 region has the DNA TGTGCCAGCAGCTGGACTAGCGGGGGGGCTCAAGAGCAGTACTTC. The entire variable domain, with the rest obtained from reference TRBV7-2 and TRBJ2-7, is as follows: GAGVSQSPSNKVTEKGKDVELRCDPISGHTALYWYRQSLGQGLEFLIYFQGNSAPDKSGLPSDRFSAERTGGSVSTLTIQRTQQEDSAVYLCASSWTSGGAQEQYFGPGTRLTVT.